This passage covers 5 T cell receptor beta chains from one sample sequenced in a study of blood T cell repertoires in COVID-19 (dated by TCRdb to the early 2020s). The library relied on the immunoSEQ multiplex PCR assay. Held by TCRdb, this immuneACCESS table contains in-frame sequences only and omits some clones. Under half of the omission traces to an unresolved V gene where checked; the cause of the rest is unknown. The sample profile shows 90,000 to 120,000 clones; about 90% of them were found once. Of the sample, 4.5% to 6% is held by the ten largest clones. The sample consisted of peripheral blood. Receptors originate from a middle-aged man with active or convalescent COVID-19.

The genes are TRBV28 and TRBJ1-2, with D possibly matching TRBD1 (5 bases). Germline V lookup: CDR1 MDHEN, CDR2 SYDVKM. The CDR3 covers 14 residues. V lost 4 bases, J lost 3 bases, and 12 bases lay in between. The CDR3 DNA follows: TGTGCCAGCAGTTCCGAGACAGTTGACTATGGCTACACCTTC. Translating it yields CASSSETVDYGYTF.

This chain links TRBV14 with TRBJ1-2; TRBD1 matches 9 bases. V shed 4 bases and J 7 bases; nucleotides not matched to a gene: 10. Looked up from germline, CDR1 is SGHDN and CDR2 is FVKESK. There are 15 residues in the CDR3. CDR3 residues: CASSRPGQGLGGYTF. CDR3 nucleotides: TGTGCCAGCAGCCGACCGGGACAGGGTTTAGGTGGCTACACCTTC. The whole variable domain, filled in from reference TRBV14 and TRBJ1-2, reads EAGVTQFPSHSVIEKGQTVTLRCDPISGHDNLYWYRRVMGKEIKFLLHFVKESKQDESGMPNNRFLAERTGGTYSTLKVQPAELEDSGVYFCASSRPGQGLGGYTFGSGTRLTVV.

V usage is TRBV28 and J usage is TRBJ1-2, with D unresolved. Germline V lookup: CDR1 MDHEN, CDR2 SYDVKM. This CDR3 contains 14 residues. V gave up 3 bases and J gave up 4 bases, with 12 bases separating them. CDR3: CASSLADKTYGYTF. Written as DNA, the CDR3 is TGTGCCAGCAGTTTGGCGGATAAGACCTATGGCTACACCTTC.

The rearrangement uses TRBV11-2 and TRBJ2-2; no reliable D call. Trimming took off 3 bases at V and 3 bases at J, with 11 bases between the two ends. The CDR3 length is 15 residues. The germline CDR1 and CDR2 sequences are SGHAT and FQNNGV. For the CDR3, the DNA is TGTGCCAGCAGCTTTCAATCCGGTGACACCGGGGAGCTGTTTTTT. Translated: CASSFQSGDTGELFF.

This clone turned up a few times. The V and J genes are TRBV27 and TRBJ1-6; 8 bases are shared with TRBD1. The CDR3 spans 14 residues. Looked up from germline, CDR1 is MNHEY and CDR2 is SMNVEV (reference sequence). Germline trimming cut 6 bases from V and 11 bases from J; bases unmatched to any gene: 9. The CDR3 spells CASSPDRDWAPLHF. In nucleotides, the CDR3 is TGTGCCAGCAGCCCGGACAGGGATTGGGCACCCCTCCACTTT.